This TCR beta chain was found in a study of control samples from healthy donors and cancer patients. Some clones are missing from TCRdb's copy, which holds only in-frame ones; the method was immunoSEQ multiplex PCR. There are roughly 400,000 clones in the sample; approximately 90% occur only once, and 5.5% to 7.5% lies in the top ten. This clone was detected only once. The CDR3 contains 16 residues. V dropped 4 bases and J dropped 5 bases, with 18 bases sitting between them. The germline V gene has CDR1 SEHNR and CDR2 FQNEAQ (reference sequence). J is TRBJ2-1 and V is TRBV7-9; D perhaps matches TRBD2 (6 bases). This TCR came from a man in his forties with head and neck cancer. Sequenced material: PBMCs. CDR3 sequence: CASSWGLATSHNEQFF. The CDR3, as DNA: TGTGCCAGCAGCTGGGGTCTAGCGACCTCACACAATGAGCAGTTCTTC.